This TCR beta chain was observed in a study of blood T cell repertoires in COVID-19. Across the study: Material from acute and convalescent COVID-19 was sourced from the United States, Italy and Spain.

Profiling relied on immunoSEQ multiplex PCR, and the TCRdb table lists in-frame clones only, not all of them. The sample shows about 310,000 clones, around 90% of them seen only once. Losses at the gene ends were 1 base for V and 2 bases for J; bases not matched to a gene: 5. CDR3 length equals 15 residues. The germline V gene has CDR1 SGHVS and CDR2 FNYEAQ. Sequencing was done on a sample of peripheral blood. This clonotype originated in a man aged 18-30 years with active or convalescent COVID-19. The genes are TRBV7-6 and TRBJ2-7; 7 bases are a match to TRBD1. The chain's CDR3 is CASSLDDRETYEQYF. The DNA of the CDR3 is TGTGCCAGCAGCTTAGATGACAGGGAAACCTACGAGCAGTACTTC.